These 13 T cell receptor beta chains were all obtained from the same sample, sequenced in a study of cytomegalovirus exposure and HLA in healthy donors. The primer mix had 60 Vbeta and 13 Jbeta primers. The assay was immunoSEQ multiplex PCR, and TCRdb's table has in-frame clones only and misses some. The repertoire includes approximately 160,000 clones, over 75% of them detected once, and about 1.9% sits in the top ten. Specimen: PBMCs. All receptors derive from a human donor in good health.

The chain combines TRBV6-1 with TRBJ1-2; no clear D gene. V was cut by 2 bases and J by 8 bases, with 9 bases left in between. The germline V gene has CDR1 MNHNS and CDR2 SASEGT. The CDR3 is made up of 12 amino acids. The CDR3 spells CASSEQTGGYTF. Written as DNA, the CDR3 is TGTGCCAGCAGTGAACAAACGGGAGGCTACACCTTC.

This clone came up once. J is TRBJ1-1 and V is TRBV6-5; D is unresolved. The CDR3 totals 14 residues. The V end lost 2 bases, the J end lost 0 bases, and 7 bases lay between the germline ends. The germline V gene encodes CDR1 MNHEY and CDR2 SVGAGI. In DNA, the CDR3 is TGTGCCAGCAGTTACGGCCTCATGAACACTGAAGCTTTCTTT. It codes for CASSYGLMNTEAFF.

About this clone: One junction end does not reproduce the germline sequence, and a read error may be involved. The genes are TRBV7-9 and TRBJ1-1, with a tentative D call TRBD1 (5 bases). Germline-derived CDR1 and CDR2 are SEHNR and FQNEAQ (reference sequence). The CDR3 is 12 residues long. The CDR3: CSSSLEGIQAFF. CDR3 nucleotides: TGTTCCAGCAGCTTAGAGGGGATCCAAGCTTTCTTT.

This chain joins TRBV6-4 and TRBJ2-5; TRBD1 is a possible D gene (6 bases). Germline CDR1 and CDR2: MRHNA and SNTAGT. Trimming pared 4 bases from V and 5 bases from J, leaving 11 bases between. The CDR3 is 13 residues long. CDR3 sequence reads: CASSVGARETQYF. The CDR3 DNA sequence: TGTGCCAGCAGTGTGGGGGCCCGGGAGACCCAGTACTTC.

This CDR3 is CASSYSAGRSEQFF. The CDR3 DNA sequence: TGTGCCAGCAGTTACTCAGCAGGGAGGAGTGAGCAGTTCTTC. This chain connects TRBV6-6 to TRBJ2-1; weak D call: TRBD2 (6 bases). This CDR3 comprises 14 residues. Trimming took 0 bases from V and 9 from J, leaving 12 bases between them. Germline V CDR1 and CDR2: MNHNY, SVGAGI (reference sequence).

V usage is TRBV13 and J usage is TRBJ2-5, with D tentatively TRBD2 (6 bases). In germline, CDR1 is PRHDT, CDR2 FYEKMQ (reference sequence). The ends were cut back, 4 bases at V and 6 bases at J, with 18 bases in the middle. This CDR3 is 15 amino acids long. The DNA of the CDR3 is TGTGCCAGCAGCTCTGGACGGCCGGAGGGAAAGACCCAGTACTTC. Translating gives CASSSGRPEGKTQYF. The complete variable domain, with remaining parts taken from reference TRBV13 and TRBJ2-5, reads AAGVIQSPRHLIKEKRETATLKCYPIPRHDTVYWYQQGPGQDPQFLISFYEKMQSDKGSIPDRFSAQQFSDYHSELNMSSLELGDSALYFCASSSGRPEGKTQYFGPGTRLLVL.

This rearrangement joins TRBV5-4 to TRBJ2-7, with TRBD2 matching over 8 bases. This CDR3 has 13 residues. The V segment lost 5 bases and the J segment 5 bases; nucleotides outside the gene matches: 6. Germline CDR1 reads SGHNT; CDR2 reads YYREEE (reference sequence). The CDR3 is CASSTTSDNEQYF. For the CDR3, the DNA is TGTGCCAGCAGTACGACTAGCGATAACGAGCAGTACTTC.

The chain combines TRBV7-2 with TRBJ1-2; a possible D gene is TRBD1 (5 bases). The germline gives CDR1 SGHTA, CDR2 FQGNSA. V gave up 5 bases and J gave up 0 bases, with 7 bases separating them. The CDR3 consists of 13 residues. The CDR3 reads CASSPGANYGYTF. CDR3 bases: TGTGCCAGCAGCCCGGGGGCTAACTATGGCTACACCTTC. The full variable domain, in which reference TRBV7-2 and TRBJ1-2 provide the parts outside the CDR3, is GAGVSQSPSNKVTEKGKDVELRCDPISGHTALYWYRQSLGQGLEFLIYFQGNSAPDKSGLPSDRFSAERTGGSVSTLTIQRTQQEDSAVYLCASSPGANYGYTFGSGTRLTVV.

The chain couples TRBV9 to TRBJ2-1, with 11 nucleotides matching TRBD2. Unmatched junction bases numbered 7, after V lost 4 bases and J lost 4 bases. Germline V gene sequence: CDR1 SGDLS, CDR2 YYNGEE. The CDR3 extends over 16 amino acids. CDR3: CASSPLLAGGYNEQFF. CDR3 in DNA: TGTGCCAGCAGCCCCCTCCTAGCGGGGGGTTACAATGAGCAGTTCTTC.

CDR3 nucleotide sequence: TGTGCCAGCAGCTTAGCGACAGGGAGCGGCTACACCTTC. Translation: CASSLATGSGYTF. V is TRBV7-9 and J is TRBJ1-2; 7 bases match TRBD1. The CDR3 totals 13 residues. Germline V lookup: CDR1 SEHNR, CDR2 FQNEAQ (reference sequence). The ends lost 0 bases at V and 8 bases at J; junction bases unmatched: 3.

This clone was seen just once. This chain connects TRBV2 to TRBJ2-1, with TRBD1 identical over 10 bases. V was pared by 5 bases and J by 5 bases, with 3 bases of the junction left unmatched. The germline gives CDR1 SNHLY, CDR2 FYNNEI. The CDR3 consists of 14 residues. The CDR3 nucleotides read TGTGCCAGCAGTCCGGGACAGGGGAACAATGAGCAGTTCTTC. This gives the protein CASSPGQGNNEQFF.

This chain uses TRBV7-2 with TRBJ2-7; 10 nucleotides align to TRBD2. The germline V gene encodes CDR1 SGHTA and CDR2 FQGNSA. The trim removed 2 bases at V and 6 bases at J, leaving 10 bases unmatched. The CDR3 is 16 residues long. CDR3 region: CASSLSSGGVGGEQYF. The CDR3 nucleotides read TGTGCCAGCAGCTTATCGAGCGGGGGGGTCGGGGGCGAGCAGTACTTC.

This clone was observed a few times. The V and J genes are TRBV7-2 and TRBJ2-5; 7 bases match TRBD1. Germline assignment: CDR1 SGHTA and CDR2 FQGNSA. Losses at the gene ends were 2 bases for V and 2 bases for J; bases not matched to a gene: 2. CDR3 size: 14 residues. The CDR3 sequence: CASSLMGQQETQYF. In DNA form, the CDR3 reads TGTGCCAGCAGCTTAATGGGACAGCAAGAGACCCAGTACTTC.